This section outlines one TCR beta chain sequence together with its context. Its antigen is not identified. The V and J ends lost 3 bases and 2 bases respectively, with 8 bases between them. Germline V gives CDR1 SGHVS, CDR2 FNYEAQ. The CDR3 totals 14 residues. Libraries were prepared by immunoSEQ multiplex PCR; TCRdb keeps only in-frame clonotypes and omits some of them. The repertoire holds approximately 23,000 clones, with about 79% as singletons. The source of the sample is a study of STAT5B mutations in CD4+ large granular lymphocyte leukemia. Broader study findings: Without HLA matching, higher CD4+ than CD8+ T-LGLL clonality could reflect small sample size.

The rearrangement links TRBV7-6 to TRBJ2-1; D is perhaps TRBD2 (6 bases). This clonotype originated in a human donor in good health. Material for sequencing was CD4+ T cells from blood buffy coats. This CDR3 reads CASSFGGTYNEQFF. DNA of the CDR3: TGTGCCAGCAGCTTCGGGGGTACCTACAATGAGCAGTTCTTC.